Below are 25 T cell receptor beta chains sequenced from a single sample in a study of T cell repertoires in cytomegalovirus infection. TCRdb used MiXCR to reprocess the reads, holding one entry per CDR3 protein. The sample shows about 180,000 distinct CDR3 sequences, approximately 18% of them seen only once. The sample consisted of CD8+ T cells from PBMCs. The source of these receptors is a human donor in good health (CMV status not recorded). Some clones in this sample may be carry-over from other donors' samples.

The J gene is TRBJ2-7, the V gene TRBV5-6; a possible D gene is TRBD2 (6 bases). The V gene's germline CDR1 is SGHDT and CDR2 YYEEEE. Trimming stripped 2 bases from V and 7 bases from J, with 13 bases between. The CDR3 is made up of 13 amino acids. The CDR3 loop reads CASSFRLGGEQYF. The DNA of the CDR3 is TGTGCCAGCAGCTTCCGTCTTGGGGGGGAGCAGTACTTC. Based on the CDR3 plus reference TRBV5-6 and TRBJ2-7, the full variable domain is DAGVTQSPTHLIKTRGQQVTLRCSPKSGHDTVSWYQQALGQGPQFIFQYYEEEERQRGNFPDRFSGHQFPNYSSELNVNALLLGDSALYLCASSFRLGGEQYFGPGTRLTVT.

This clonotype was seen only a few times. The gene calls are TRBV7-2 and TRBJ1-1; 8 nucleotides agree with TRBD1. The germline CDR1 and CDR2 sequences are SGHTA and FQGNSA. The CDR3 runs 15 residues. Trimming took 2 bases from V and 0 from J; bases not matched to a gene: 2. Here the CDR3 reads CASSLQGAVNTEAFF. The DNA for the CDR3 is TGTGCCAGCAGCTTACAGGGGGCTGTGAACACTGAAGCTTTCTTT.

This clonotype was detected only a few times. The chain uses TRBV12-3 or TRBV12-4 and TRBJ2-7; no reliable D call. CDR3 size: 11 residues. Between the trimmed V and J ends, which lost 8 bases and 0 bases, there was a span of 5 bases. CDR3 sequence (DNA): TGTGCCAGCGGAGACTCCTACGAGCAGTACTTC. It codes for CASGDSYEQYF.

The chain carries TRBV6-1 and TRBJ1-5; D ambiguous. V gave up 6 bases and J gave up 4 bases, with 22 bases separating them. Germline V gene lookup returns CDR1 MNHNS and CDR2 SASEGT. The CDR3 has 17 amino acids. For the CDR3, the DNA is TGTGCCAGCAGCGCGACCTTATTAGGGCCGAGAAATCAGCCCCAGCATTTT. Its translation: CASSATLLGPRNQPQHF.

This clonotype was seen at least ten times. The genes are TRBV7-8 and TRBJ2-7, with no clear D. Per the germline V gene, CDR1 is SGHVS and CDR2 is FQNEAQ. The length of the CDR3 is 13 residues. Trimming pared 5 bases from V and 2 bases from J, leaving 10 bases between. CDR3 in amino acids: CASSLLVTYEQYF. In DNA form, the CDR3 reads TGTGCCAGCAGCCTGCTGGTGACCTACGAGCAGTACTTC.

This clonotype showed up just a few times. The V and J genes are TRBV20-1 and TRBJ2-7, with TRBD1 as a possible D gene (5 bases). Germline V gene lookup returns CDR1 DFQATT and CDR2 SNEGSKA (reference sequence). This CDR3 region has 14 residues. Trimming took 3 bases from V and 5 from J, leaving 17 bases between them. In DNA form, the CDR3 reads TGCAGTGCTAGGGTGGCCAGGGTGGTCCACGAGCAGTACTTC. Translation: CSARVARVVHEQYF.

This clonotype showed up just a few times. The V call is TRBV7-8, the J call TRBJ2-2; perhaps D is TRBD1 or TRBD2 (5 bases each). The CDR3 sequence is 14 residues long. The germline gives CDR1 SGHVS, CDR2 FQNEAQ. V was clipped by 5 bases and J by 1 base, with 8 bases between them. CDR3 bases: TGTGCCAGCAGCGCGAGGGGGAACACCGGGGAGCTGTTTTTT. It encodes CASSARGNTGELFF.

This clonotype came up a few times. The V and J genes are TRBV28 and TRBJ2-1, with 8 nucleotides matching TRBD1. The CDR3 is 16 amino acids. Per germline, CDR1 MDHEN and CDR2 SYDVKM. V was pared by 6 bases and J by 4 bases, with 11 bases of the junction left unmatched. The CDR3 DNA reads as TGTGCCAGCAGCCAAAAGGGGGGACAGGCTTACAATGAGCAGTTCTTC. Translation: CASSQKGGQAYNEQFF.

The chain is built from TRBV20-1 and TRBJ2-7; 11 nucleotides agree with TRBD1. The length of the CDR3 is 14 residues. Germline lookup yields CDR1 DFQATT and CDR2 SNEGSKA (reference sequence). V shed 5 bases and J 6 bases; nucleotides not matched to a gene: 9. Here the CDR3 reads CSADPSGTGGEQYF. In nucleotides, the CDR3 is TGCAGTGCTGACCCCTCCGGGACAGGGGGCGAGCAGTACTTC.

This clonotype came up a few times. Its ends do not fully match the called genes, so a read error is possible. The chain has TRBV2 and TRBJ1-4; D not resolved. Germline V gene sequence: CDR1 SNHLY, CDR2 FYNNEI. The CDR3 is 12 amino acids. The CDR3, as DNA: TGTGCCAGCAGTGTTTGGAATGAAAAGCTGTTTTTT. Protein product: CASSVWNEKLFF.

This sequence joins TRBV9 and TRBJ2-1; 12 nucleotides line up with TRBD2. V lost 3 bases and J lost 4; bases outside the gene matches: 8. Looked up from germline, CDR1 is SGDLS and CDR2 is YYNGEE. The CDR3 is 17 residues long. The CDR3 loop reads CASSDPSGGAEYNEQFF. The CDR3 DNA reads TGTGCCAGCAGCGATCCTAGCGGGGGGGCGGAATACAATGAGCAGTTCTTC.

The chain is built from TRBV19 and TRBJ1-1; D is possibly TRBD1 (6 bases). Trimming left V 6 bases short and J 0 bases short, with 29 bases between. CDR1 is LNHDA, CDR2 SQIVND, per germline (reference sequence). CDR3 size: 20 residues. The CDR3 DNA reads as TGTGCCAGTAGACAAGTGGGGGGGGAAGCGACAGGAGACATGAACACTGAAGCTTTCTTT. It translates to CASRQVGGEATGDMNTEAFF.

The rearrangement uses TRBV27 and TRBJ2-7; D is possibly TRBD1 or TRBD2 (6 bases each). The germline gives CDR1 MNHEY, CDR2 SMNVEV (reference sequence). The ends were cut back, 10 bases at V and 2 bases at J, with 15 bases in the middle. The CDR3 totals 13 residues. The CDR3 loop reads CAIGRGRTYEQYF. In DNA form, the CDR3 reads TGTGCCATCGGACGGGGGCGCACCTACGAGCAGTACTTC.

V gene TRBV2 combines with J gene TRBJ1-4, with D maybe TRBD1 (6 bases). The CDR3 extends over 15 amino acids. Germline CDR1 SNHLY, CDR2 FYNNEI. V lost 1 base and J 5 bases, leaving 11 bases between the germline ends. The CDR3 here is CASSEEGQLNEKLFF. The CDR3, as DNA: TGTGCCAGCAGTGAAGAAGGACAGTTGAATGAAAAACTGTTTTTT.

The chain uses TRBV12-3 or TRBV12-4 and TRBJ1-2, with D perhaps TRBD1 (5 bases). The CDR3 runs 15 residues. Trimming left V 3 bases short and J 2 bases short, with 13 bases between. The CDR3 sequence: CASSFGGTANYGYTF. Here the CDR3 DNA reads TGTGCCAGCAGTTTTGGGGGAACAGCAAACTATGGCTACACCTTC.

This clonotype was counted a few times. Here the CDR3 reads CASSLTNDRFNQPQHF. The CDR3, as DNA: TGTGCCAGCAGTTTGACCAACGACAGGTTCAATCAGCCCCAGCATTTT. The rearrangement links TRBV6-2 or TRBV6-3 to TRBJ1-5, with D possibly being TRBD1 (6 bases). Trimming cost V 4 bases and J 3 bases, with 16 bases left between them. This CDR3 region has 16 residues. Germline values: CDR1 MNHEY, CDR2 SVGEGT.

A few counts support this clonotype. The V gene is TRBV4-3, the J gene TRBJ2-2; D is perhaps TRBD2 (7 bases). The ends were cut back, 0 bases at V and 2 bases at J, with 13 bases in the middle. The V gene's germline CDR1 is LGHNA and CDR2 YSLEER. The CDR3 length is 17 residues. DNA of the CDR3: TGCGCCAGCAGCCAAGACTCGGGGGGCCTTAACACCGGGGAGCTGTTTTTT. Translated: CASSQDSGGLNTGELFF.

The rearrangement uses TRBV29-1 and TRBJ2-1; unclear D gene. The V end lost 4 bases, the J end lost 3 bases, and 16 bases lay between the germline ends. Germline CDR1 SQVTM, CDR2 ANQGSEA. The CDR3 totals 15 residues. CDR3 sequence (DNA): TGCAGCGTTGGTGTAGGCAGCACCCTCTACAATGAGCAGTTCTTC. Translation: CSVGVGSTLYNEQFF.

This clonotype was detected a few times. The chain's CDR3 is CASSEVAGGNQPQHF. The CDR3 DNA is TGTGCCAGCAGTGAAGTCGCAGGGGGCAATCAGCCCCAGCATTTT. J is TRBJ1-5 and V is TRBV2; D is perhaps TRBD1 (6 bases). CDR3 length: 15 amino acids. Trimming took off 1 base at V and 2 bases at J, with 9 bases between the two ends. Germline V gives CDR1 SNHLY, CDR2 FYNNEI.

The chain recombines TRBV7-9 with TRBJ2-3; the match to TRBD1 covers 8 bases. The trim removed 5 bases at V and 2 bases at J, leaving 9 bases unmatched. Germline V gives CDR1 SEHNR, CDR2 FQNEAQ (reference sequence). The length of the CDR3 is 16 residues. The CDR3 reads CASSPPDRGLTDTQYF. In DNA, the CDR3 is TGTGCCAGCAGCCCCCCAGACAGGGGCCTCACAGATACGCAGTATTTT.

CDR3 in amino acids: CSVERIPGQMNEQFF. The CDR3 coding sequence is TGCAGCGTTGAACGGATCCCGGGACAGATGAATGAGCAGTTCTTC. V gene TRBV29-1 combines with J gene TRBJ2-1, with 7 positions matching TRBD1. The CDR3 runs to 15 residues. The V and J ends lost 2 bases and 7 bases, in that order; junction bases with no gene match: 11. Germline CDR1 is SQVTM and CDR2 is ANQGSEA.

The chain employs TRBV12-3 or TRBV12-4 and TRBJ1-6; 9 bases are a match to TRBD1. The CDR3 is 15 residues long. V trimming: 3 bases; J trimming: 7 bases; junction bases outside the gene matches: 4. For the CDR3, the DNA is TGTGCCAGCAGTTTTGCCGGGACAGGGAATTCACCCCTCCACTTT. Its protein product is CASSFAGTGNSPLHF.

The rearrangement uses TRBV12-3 or TRBV12-4 and TRBJ2-5, with D tentatively TRBD2 (5 bases). V dropped 6 bases and J dropped 4 bases, with 9 bases sitting between them. The CDR3 length is 12 residues. DNA of the CDR3: TGTGCCAGCAGGGTTGGAGGAGAGACCCAGTACTTC. It specifies CASRVGGETQYF.

This clonotype appeared a few times. The rearrangement uses TRBV2 and TRBJ1-5; 9 nucleotides align to TRBD1. Trimming at V came to 8 bases and at J to 1 base, leaving 6 bases not matched to a gene. This CDR3 has 15 amino acids. CDR1 SNHLY and CDR2 FYNNEI come from the germline V gene. CDR3 DNA sequence: TGTGCCAGCGTTGGGGGACAGGGAAGCAATCAGCCCCAGCATTTT. Its protein product is CASVGGQGSNQPQHF.

The chain combines TRBV6-2 or TRBV6-3 with TRBJ1-1; D not resolved. The V gene lost 5 bases and the J gene lost 6 bases, with 10 bases spanning the gap. Germline-derived CDR1 and CDR2 are MNHEY and SVGEGT. The CDR3 has 12 residues. The CDR3 DNA reads as TGTGCCAGCAGTAGGACCTTGGCTGAAGCTTTCTTT. It specifies CASSRTLAEAFF.